The source of this T cell receptor beta chain is a study of OX40 agonist ivuxolimab in advanced cancers. Study context: While on treatment, patients had intravenous ivuxolimab at 0.01 to 10 mg/kg every 2 weeks. Partial responses were observed in three patients, of whom one had hepatocellular carcinoma and two had cutaneous melanoma. Findings of the study overall: The mean number of expanded clones was higher in CD8+ T cells than in CD4+.

A note on this clone: Antigen unknown.

V gave up 2 bases and J gave up 4 bases, with 2 bases separating them. Germline assignment: CDR1 MNHEY and CDR2 SMNVEV (reference sequence). The CDR3 loop spans 12 amino acids. Produced via immunoSEQ multiplex PCR; TCRdb's table is partial and in-frame only. The table lists 17,000 or so clones, roughly 85% of them singletons. The source of this sequence is an adult with an advanced solid tumor such as melanoma, head and neck, liver or kidney cancer. V and J are TRBV27 and TRBJ2-2; D is uncertain. Specimen: CD4+ or CD8+ T cells sorted from blood, collected in a trial of the OX40 agonist ivuxolimab. In DNA, the CDR3 is TGTGCCAGCAGTTTAGGCACCGGGGAGCTGTTTTTT. Translated, it gives CASSLGTGELFF.